This TCR beta chain was sequenced in a study of cytomegalovirus exposure and HLA in healthy donors. Findings and limits, study-wide: According to a later analysis, TCR clusters from the first cohort tended to co-occur in the 100 to 150 validation repertoires. Specific recognition of CMV antigens was confirmed in vitro for a few chains (all CMV-associated).

Produced via immunoSEQ multiplex PCR; TCRdb's table is partial and in-frame only. The sample lists under 75,000 clones, around four fifths occurring once. Germline-derived CDR1 and CDR2 are MNHEY and SMNVEV (reference sequence). The CDR3 contains 14 residues. Trimming left V 3 bases short and J 7 bases short, with 13 bases between. Concerning this clone: Its specificity is unknown.

This TCR derives from a man aged 30 to 39 in good health and CMV-seronegative. The sequenced sample was PBMCs. This chain links TRBV27 with TRBJ2-1; D remains ambiguous. CDR3 amino acids: CASSLETGLNEQFF. CDR3 DNA: TGTGCCAGCAGTTTGGAGACTGGATTAAATGAGCAGTTCTTC.